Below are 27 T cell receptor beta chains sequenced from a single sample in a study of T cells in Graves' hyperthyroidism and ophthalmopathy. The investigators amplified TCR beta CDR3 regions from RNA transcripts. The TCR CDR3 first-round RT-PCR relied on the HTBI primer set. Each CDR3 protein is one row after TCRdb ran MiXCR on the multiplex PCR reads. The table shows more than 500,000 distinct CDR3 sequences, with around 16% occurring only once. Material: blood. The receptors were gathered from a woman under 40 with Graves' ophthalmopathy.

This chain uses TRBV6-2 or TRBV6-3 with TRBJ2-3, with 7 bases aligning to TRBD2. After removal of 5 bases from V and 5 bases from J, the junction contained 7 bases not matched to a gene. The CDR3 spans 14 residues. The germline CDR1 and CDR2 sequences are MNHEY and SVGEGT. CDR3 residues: CASSVQAGVDTQYF. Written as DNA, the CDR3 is TGTGCCAGCAGTGTTCAGGCGGGAGTAGATACGCAGTATTTT.

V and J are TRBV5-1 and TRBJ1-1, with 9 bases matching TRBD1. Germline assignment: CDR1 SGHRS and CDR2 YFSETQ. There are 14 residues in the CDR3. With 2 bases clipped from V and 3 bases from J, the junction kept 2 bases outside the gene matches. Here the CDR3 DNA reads TGCGCCAGCAGCTTTGGGGACAGGGACACTGAAGCTTTCTTT. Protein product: CASSFGDRDTEAFF.

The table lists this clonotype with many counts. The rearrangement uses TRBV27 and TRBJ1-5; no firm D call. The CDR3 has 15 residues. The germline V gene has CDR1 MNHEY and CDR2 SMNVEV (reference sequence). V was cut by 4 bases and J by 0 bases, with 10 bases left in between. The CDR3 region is CASSSNLYSNQPQHF. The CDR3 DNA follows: TGTGCCAGCAGTTCGAATCTCTATAGCAATCAGCCCCAGCATTTT.

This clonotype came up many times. The CDR3 spells CASSPFEGSNQPQHF. The CDR3 DNA sequence: TGTGCCAGCAGCCCCTTCGAAGGGAGCAATCAGCCCCAGCATTTT. J is TRBJ1-5 and V is TRBV9; unclear D gene. V lost 4 bases, J lost 1 base, and 12 bases lay in between. The CDR3 sequence is 15 residues long. Germline loops: CDR1 SGDLS, CDR2 YYNGEE.

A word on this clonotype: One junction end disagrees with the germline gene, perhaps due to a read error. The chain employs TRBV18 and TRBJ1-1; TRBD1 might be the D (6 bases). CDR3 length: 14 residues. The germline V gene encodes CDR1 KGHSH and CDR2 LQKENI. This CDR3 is CASSPRTGPHEAFF. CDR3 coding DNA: TGTGCCAGCTCTCCACGAACAGGGCCACATGAAGCTTTCTTT.

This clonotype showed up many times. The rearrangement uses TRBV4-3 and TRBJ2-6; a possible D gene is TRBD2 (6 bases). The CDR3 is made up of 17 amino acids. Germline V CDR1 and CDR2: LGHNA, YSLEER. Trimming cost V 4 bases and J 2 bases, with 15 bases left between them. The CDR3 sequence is CASSPWKSGAGANVLTF. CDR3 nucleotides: TGCGCCAGCAGCCCCTGGAAATCGGGGGCTGGGGCCAACGTCCTGACTTTC.

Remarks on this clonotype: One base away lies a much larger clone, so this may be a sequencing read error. CDR3 nucleotide sequence: TGTGCCAGCAGCTTATCAAGCAGGGGTGTCCACGAGCAGTACTTC. Its translation is CASSLSSRGVHEQYF. This rearrangement joins TRBV7-2 to TRBJ2-7; maybe TRBD1 (6 bases). CDR3 length: 15 residues. The germline CDR1 and CDR2 sequences are SGHTA and FQGNSA. Trimming removed 2 bases at V and 5 bases at J, with 16 bases between.

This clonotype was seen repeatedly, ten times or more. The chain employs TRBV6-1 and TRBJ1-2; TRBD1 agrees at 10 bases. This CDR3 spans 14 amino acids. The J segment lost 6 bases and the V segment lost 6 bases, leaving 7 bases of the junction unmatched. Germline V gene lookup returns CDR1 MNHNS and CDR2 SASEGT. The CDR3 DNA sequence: TGTGCCAGCAGGCCTGACAGGGGGCGCCATGGCTACACCTTC. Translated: CASRPDRGRHGYTF.

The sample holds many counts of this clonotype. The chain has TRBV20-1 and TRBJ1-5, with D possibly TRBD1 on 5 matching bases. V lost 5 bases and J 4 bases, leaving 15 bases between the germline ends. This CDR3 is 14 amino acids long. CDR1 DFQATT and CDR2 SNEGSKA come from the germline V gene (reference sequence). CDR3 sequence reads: CSASGTHENQPQHF. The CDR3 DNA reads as TGCAGTGCTTCCGGGACCCACGAGAATCAGCCCCAGCATTTT.

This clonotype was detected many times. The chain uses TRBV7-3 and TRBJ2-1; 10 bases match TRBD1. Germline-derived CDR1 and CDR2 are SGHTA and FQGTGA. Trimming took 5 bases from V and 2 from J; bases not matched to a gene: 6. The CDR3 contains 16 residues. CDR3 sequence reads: CASSRTGGVTYNEQFF. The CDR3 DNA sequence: TGTGCCAGCAGCCGGACAGGGGGGGTCACCTACAATGAGCAGTTCTTC.

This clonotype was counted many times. In nucleotides, the CDR3 is TGTGCCAGCAGCTTAGGGACAGGGGAAGGCTACACCTTC. This sequence encodes CASSLGTGEGYTF. The V call is TRBV11-2, the J call TRBJ1-2; 9 nucleotides agree with TRBD1. V lost 1 base to trimming and J lost 8 bases; unmatched junction nucleotides: 2. Germline V gene data show CDR1 as SGHAT and CDR2 as FQNNGV. This CDR3 is 13 amino acids long.

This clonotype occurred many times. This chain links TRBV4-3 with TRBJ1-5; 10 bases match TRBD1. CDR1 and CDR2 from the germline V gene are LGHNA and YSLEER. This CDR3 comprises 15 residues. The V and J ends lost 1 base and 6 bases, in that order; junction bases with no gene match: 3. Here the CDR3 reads CASSQGQGAGQPQHF. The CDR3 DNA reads TGCGCCAGCAGCCAAGGACAGGGGGCGGGTCAGCCCCAGCATTTT.

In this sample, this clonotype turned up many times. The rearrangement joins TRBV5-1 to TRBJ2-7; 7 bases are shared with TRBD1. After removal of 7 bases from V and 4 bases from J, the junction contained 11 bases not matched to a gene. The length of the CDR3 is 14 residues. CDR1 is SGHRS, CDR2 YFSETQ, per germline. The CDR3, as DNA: TGCGCCAGCTCCCCCGGGACAGTGATATACGAGCAGTACTTC. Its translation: CASSPGTVIYEQYF.

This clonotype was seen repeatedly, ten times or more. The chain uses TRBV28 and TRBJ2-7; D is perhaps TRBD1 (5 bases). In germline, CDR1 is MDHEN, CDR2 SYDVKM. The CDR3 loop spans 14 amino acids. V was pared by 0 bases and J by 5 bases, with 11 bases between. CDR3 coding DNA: TGTGCCAGCAGTTTATGGCAGGGTACCAACGAGCAGTACTTC. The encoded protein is CASSLWQGTNEQYF.

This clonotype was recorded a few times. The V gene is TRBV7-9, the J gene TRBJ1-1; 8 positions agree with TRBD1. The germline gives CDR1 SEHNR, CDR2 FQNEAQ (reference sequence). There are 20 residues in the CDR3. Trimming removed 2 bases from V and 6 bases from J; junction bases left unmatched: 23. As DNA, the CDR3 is TGTGCCAGCAGCTTACCGACAAAGGGACACAGGGGGTACTCCCTCCCTGAAGCTTTCTTT. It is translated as CASSLPTKGHRGYSLPEAFF. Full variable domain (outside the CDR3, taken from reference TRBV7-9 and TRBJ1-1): DTGVSQNPRHKITKRGQNVTFRCDPISEHNRLYWYRQTLGQGPEFLTYFQNEAQLEKSRLLSDRFSAERPKGSFSTLEIQRTEQGDSAMYLCASSLPTKGHRGYSLPEAFFGQGTRLTVV.

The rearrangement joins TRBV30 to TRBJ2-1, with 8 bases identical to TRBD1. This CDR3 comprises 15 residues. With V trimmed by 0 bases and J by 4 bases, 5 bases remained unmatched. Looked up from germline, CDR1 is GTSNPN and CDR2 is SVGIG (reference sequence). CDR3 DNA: TGTGCCTGGAGTGTTGGCAGGGGGCCTTACAATGAGCAGTTCTTC. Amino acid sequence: CAWSVGRGPYNEQFF.

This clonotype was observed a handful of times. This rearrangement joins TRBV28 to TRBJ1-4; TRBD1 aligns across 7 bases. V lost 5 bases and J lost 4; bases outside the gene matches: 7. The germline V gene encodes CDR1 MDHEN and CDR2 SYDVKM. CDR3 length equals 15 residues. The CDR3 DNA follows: TGTGCCAGCAGTCGCTCAGGACAGGATAATGAAAAACTGTTTTTT. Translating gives CASSRSGQDNEKLFF.

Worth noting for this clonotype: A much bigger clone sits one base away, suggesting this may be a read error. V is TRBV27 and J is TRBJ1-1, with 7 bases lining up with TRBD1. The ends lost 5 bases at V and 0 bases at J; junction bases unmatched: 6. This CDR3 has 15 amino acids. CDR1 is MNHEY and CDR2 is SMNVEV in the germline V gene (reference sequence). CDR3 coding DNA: TGTGCCAGCAGTGATCACAGGGGAATGAACACTGAAGCTTTCTTT. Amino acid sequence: CASSDHRGMNTEAFF.

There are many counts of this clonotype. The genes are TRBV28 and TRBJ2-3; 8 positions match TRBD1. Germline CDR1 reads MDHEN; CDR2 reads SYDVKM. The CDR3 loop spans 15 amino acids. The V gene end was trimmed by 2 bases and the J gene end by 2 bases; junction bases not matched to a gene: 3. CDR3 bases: TGTGCCAGCAGTTTAGGGACAGGACCCACAGATACGCAGTATTTT. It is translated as CASSLGTGPTDTQYF.

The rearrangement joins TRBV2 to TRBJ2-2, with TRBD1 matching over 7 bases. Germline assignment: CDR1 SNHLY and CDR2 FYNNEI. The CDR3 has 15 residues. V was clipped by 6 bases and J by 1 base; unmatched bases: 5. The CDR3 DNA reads TGTGCCAGCAGACCCGGGACAGTGAACACCGGGGAGCTGTTTTTT. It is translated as CASRPGTVNTGELFF.

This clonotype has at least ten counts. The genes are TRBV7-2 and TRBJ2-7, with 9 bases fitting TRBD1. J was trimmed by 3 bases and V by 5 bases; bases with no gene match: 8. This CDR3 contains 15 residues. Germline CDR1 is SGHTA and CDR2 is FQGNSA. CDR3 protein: CASSGNRGRFYEQYF. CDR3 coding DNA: TGTGCCAGCAGCGGGAACAGGGGGCGTTTCTACGAGCAGTACTTC.

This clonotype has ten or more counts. Here the CDR3 reads CATRSLETQYF. In DNA, the CDR3 is TGTGCCACCAGATCCCTGGAGACCCAGTACTTC. The chain joins TRBV10-3 to TRBJ2-5; D is undetermined. This CDR3 comprises 11 residues. The V gene lost 10 bases and the J gene lost 5 bases, with 11 bases spanning the gap. Germline V CDR1 and CDR2: ENHRY, SYGVKD.

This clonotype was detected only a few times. For the CDR3, the DNA is TGTGCCAGCAGCGGTGGGACCGTGCGTGAAAAACTGTTTTTT. It translates to CASSGGTVREKLFF. The chain has TRBV7-6 and TRBJ1-4, with TRBD1 as a possible D gene (5 bases). Germline values: CDR1 SGHVS, CDR2 FNYEAQ. The CDR3 sequence is 14 residues long. The germline V and J ends were trimmed by 5 bases and 7 bases, with 14 bases remaining between them. The variable domain in full, completed from reference TRBV7-6 and TRBJ1-4, reads GAGVSQSPRYKVTKRGQDVALRCDPISGHVSLYWYRQALGQGPEFLTYFNYEAQQDKSGLPNDRFSAERPEGSISTLTIQRTEQRDSAMYRCASSGGTVREKLFFGSGTQLSVL.

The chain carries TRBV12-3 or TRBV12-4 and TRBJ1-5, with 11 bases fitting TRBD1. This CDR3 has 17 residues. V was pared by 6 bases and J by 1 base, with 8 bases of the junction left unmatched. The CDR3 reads CASSPGQGAMSNQPQHF. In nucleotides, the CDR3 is TGTGCCAGCAGCCCTGGACAGGGGGCTATGAGCAATCAGCCCCAGCATTTT.

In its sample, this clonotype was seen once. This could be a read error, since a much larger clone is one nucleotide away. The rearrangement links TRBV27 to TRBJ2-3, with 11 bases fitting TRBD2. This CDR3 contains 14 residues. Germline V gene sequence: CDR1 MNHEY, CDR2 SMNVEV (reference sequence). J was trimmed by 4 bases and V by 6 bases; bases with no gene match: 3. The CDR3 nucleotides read TGTGCCAGCAGACTAGCGGGAGAGGCAGATACGCAGTATTTT. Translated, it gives CASRLAGEADTQYF.

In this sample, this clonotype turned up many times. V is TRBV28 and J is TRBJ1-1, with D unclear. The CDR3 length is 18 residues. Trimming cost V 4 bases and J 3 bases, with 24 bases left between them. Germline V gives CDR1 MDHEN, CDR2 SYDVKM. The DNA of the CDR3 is TGTGCCAGCAGTTCCTTTAAAGGTCGGACCGATTCGGACACTGAAGCTTTCTTT. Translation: CASSSFKGRTDSDTEAFF.

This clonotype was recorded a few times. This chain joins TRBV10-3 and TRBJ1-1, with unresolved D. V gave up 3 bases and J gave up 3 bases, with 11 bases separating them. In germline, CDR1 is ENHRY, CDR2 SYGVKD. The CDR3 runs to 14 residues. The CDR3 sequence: CAISDEGMDTEAFF. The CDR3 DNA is TGTGCCATCAGTGATGAGGGAATGGACACTGAAGCTTTCTTT.